A single T cell receptor beta chain is shown here with its context. No antigen is known for it. Per-nucleotide qualities are absent, and no much larger clonotype sits a single base away. The approximately 39 donors, aged about 6 to 95 years, were systemically healthy Caucasian individuals from Russia. Ten milliliters of peripheral blood were drawn from each donor into EDTA-treated Vacutainer tubes. Ficoll-Paque density-gradient centrifugation was used to isolate PBMCs, with at least 6 million per sample. Total RNA was extracted from PBMCs with Trizol reagent, with at least 5.5 micrograms obtained per sample. The percentages of naive CD45RAhigh/CD27high T cells were determined by flow cytometry on a PBMC aliquot from every donor. This sample is drawn from a study of blood T cells in healthy people across ages (dated by TCRdb to the mid-2010s). With respect to the entire study: Template switching captured roughly one uniquely barcoded TCR beta cDNA molecule per two T cells in model experiments. Using deep sequencing normalized with unique cDNA molecular identifiers, the study measured how TCR beta repertoire diversity changes with age. The donors were split into four age groups: young (average around 17 years), middle-aged (around 37), aged (roughly 65) and long-lived (roughly 80). To avoid experimental bias, donors of different ages were distributed randomly across sequencing lanes. Two additional independent replicas of 1 million unique cDNA reads from the same blood draw were analyzed for two donors (one aged 18 to 30 and one aged 80 or older).

Beyond this particular receptor, the publication reports: Conclusive comparison of naive and antigen-experienced compartments was prevented by the profiling of bulk unsorted PBMCs. Because the CMV infection status of the donors was unknown, age-related changes in expanded clonotypes may potentially have been confounded. There was a strong correlation between observed TCR beta diversity and the percentage of naive T cells measured by flow cytometry. Observed TCR beta diversity per million T cells fell roughly linearly with age, and a significant reduction was already apparent by age around 40. The long-lived group showed more naive CD4+ T cells, fewer expanded clones and increased TCR diversity than the aged group, suggesting age selection. Estimates of total diversity based on one million sequenced T cells were considered lower bounds and underestimates.

The library relied on 5' RACE. Data came from an Illumina HiSeq 2500. The second PCR ran for about 6 to 12 cycles and used a J-beta primer mix along with a sample-barcoded 5' primer. Each TCR beta cDNA molecule received a unique molecular identifier from a template-switch 5' adaptor carrying 12 random nucleotides. Each sample yielded at least 3 million CDR3-containing paired-end reads. First-strand cDNA synthesis was performed from all RNA using the Mint cDNA synthesis kit, with priming by a TRBC-specific oligonucleotide. Following uracil-DNA glycosylase treatment, all cDNA underwent a first 18-cycle PCR with the universal primers M1SS and BC2_uni_R. In the source study's methods: For normalization, 1 million high-quality reads, each with a distinct molecular identifier, were randomly selected from each sample. Instead of being binned into consensus sequences, reads that shared molecular identifiers were thrown out. MiTCR, run with a Q25 quality threshold and the strictest error-elimination algorithm, handled CDR3 identification, clonotype clustering and error correction. A nonparametric unseen species model with Euler transformation was used to estimate a lower bound on total TCR beta diversity. In-frame beta chains were kept once TCRdb had trimmed the public reads at Q25 with fastp and called clones with MiXCR. A single entry per CDR3 protein holds the most common genes and DNA from its merged rows. The V and J calls reflect TCRdb's pipeline rather than the authors' work. The sample table shows fewer than 700,000 distinct CDR3 sequences, and roughly two fifths are seen once. The ten largest clones capture about 32% of the sample.

The germline V gene encodes CDR1 MNHEY and CDR2 SVGAGI. Counted from cysteine to phenylalanine, this CDR3 has 14 amino acids. Only the CDR3 portion is preserved as DNA: 42 bases, with reading frame beginning at the first base. V loses 2 bases, J loses 10 bases, and the germline ends lie 14 bases apart. The clonotype was recovered from a man older than 75 in good health. The rearrangement combines TRBV6-5 with TRBJ1-4; confidence is insufficient to name the D gene. Sequencing was done on a sample of blood. The CDR3 protein sequence reads: CASSYGQMMGKLFF. The DNA is TGTGCCAGCAGTTACGGCCAAATGATGGGAAAACTGTTTTTT.